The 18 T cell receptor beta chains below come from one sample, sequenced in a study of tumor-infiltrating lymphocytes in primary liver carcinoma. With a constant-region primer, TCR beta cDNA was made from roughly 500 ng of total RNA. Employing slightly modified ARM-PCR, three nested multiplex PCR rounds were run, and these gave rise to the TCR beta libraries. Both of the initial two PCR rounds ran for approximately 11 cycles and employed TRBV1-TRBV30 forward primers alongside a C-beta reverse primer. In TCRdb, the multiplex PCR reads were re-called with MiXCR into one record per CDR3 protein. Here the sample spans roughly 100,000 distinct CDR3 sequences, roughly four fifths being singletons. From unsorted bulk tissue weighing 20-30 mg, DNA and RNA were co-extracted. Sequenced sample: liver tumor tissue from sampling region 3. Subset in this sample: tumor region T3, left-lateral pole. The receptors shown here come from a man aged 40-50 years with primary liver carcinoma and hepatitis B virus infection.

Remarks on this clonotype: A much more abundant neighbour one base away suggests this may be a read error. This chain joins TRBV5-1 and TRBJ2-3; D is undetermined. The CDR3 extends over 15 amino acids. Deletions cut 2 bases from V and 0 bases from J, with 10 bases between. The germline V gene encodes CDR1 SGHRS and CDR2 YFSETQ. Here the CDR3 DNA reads TGCGCCAGCAGCTTTGGCAGGATTAGCACAGATACGCAGTATTTT. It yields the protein CASSFGRISTDTQYF.

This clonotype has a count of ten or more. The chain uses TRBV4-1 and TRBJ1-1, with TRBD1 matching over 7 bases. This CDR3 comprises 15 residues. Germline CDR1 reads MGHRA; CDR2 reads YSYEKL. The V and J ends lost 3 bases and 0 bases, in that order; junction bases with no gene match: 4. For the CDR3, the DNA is TGCGCCAGCAGCCACCTGGGACAGTTGAACACTGAAGCTTTCTTT. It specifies CASSHLGQLNTEAFF.

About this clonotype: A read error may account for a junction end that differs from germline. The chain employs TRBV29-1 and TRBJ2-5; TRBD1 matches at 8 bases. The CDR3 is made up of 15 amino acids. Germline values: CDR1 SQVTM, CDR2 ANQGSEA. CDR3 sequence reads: CSVEVDRERAETQCF. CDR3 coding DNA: TGCAGCGTTGAAGTGGACAGGGAGCGAGCAGAGACCCAGTGCTTC.

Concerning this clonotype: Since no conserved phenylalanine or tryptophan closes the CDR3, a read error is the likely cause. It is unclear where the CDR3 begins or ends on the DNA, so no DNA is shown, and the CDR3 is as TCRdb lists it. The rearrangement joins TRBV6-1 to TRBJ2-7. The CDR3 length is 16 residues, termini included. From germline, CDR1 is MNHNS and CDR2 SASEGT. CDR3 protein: CASSRSTAASSYEHYI.

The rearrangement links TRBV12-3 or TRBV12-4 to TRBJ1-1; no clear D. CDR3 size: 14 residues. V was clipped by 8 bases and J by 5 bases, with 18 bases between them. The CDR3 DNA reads TGTGCCAGCGGGAGTACAAGTTCGAAGACTGAAGCTTTCTTT. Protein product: CASGSTSSKTEAFF.

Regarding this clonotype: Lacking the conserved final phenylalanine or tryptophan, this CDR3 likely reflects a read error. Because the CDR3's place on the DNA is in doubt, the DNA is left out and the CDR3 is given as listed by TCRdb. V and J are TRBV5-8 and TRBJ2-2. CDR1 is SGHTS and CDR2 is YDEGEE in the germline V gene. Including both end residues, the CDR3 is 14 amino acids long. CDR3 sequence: CASSYSLNTGELFY.

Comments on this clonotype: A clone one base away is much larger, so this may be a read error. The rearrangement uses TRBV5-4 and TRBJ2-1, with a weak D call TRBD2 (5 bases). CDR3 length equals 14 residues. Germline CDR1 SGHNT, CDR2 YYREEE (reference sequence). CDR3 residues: CASSLAGLYIEQFF. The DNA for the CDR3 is TGTGCCAGCAGCTTGGCGGGATTATACATTGAGCAGTTCTTC. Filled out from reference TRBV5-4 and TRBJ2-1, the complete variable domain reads ETGVTQSPTHLIKTRGQQVTLRCSSQSGHNTVSWYQQALGQGPQFIFQYYREEENGRGNFPPRFSGLQFPNYSSELNVNALELDDSALYLCASSLAGLYIEQFFGPGTRLTVL.

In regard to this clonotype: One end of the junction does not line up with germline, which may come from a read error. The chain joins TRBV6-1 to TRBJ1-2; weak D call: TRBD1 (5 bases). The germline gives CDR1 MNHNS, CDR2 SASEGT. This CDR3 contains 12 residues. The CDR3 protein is CTSRGADYGYTF. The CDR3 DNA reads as TGTACCAGCAGAGGGGCAGACTATGGCTACACCTTC.

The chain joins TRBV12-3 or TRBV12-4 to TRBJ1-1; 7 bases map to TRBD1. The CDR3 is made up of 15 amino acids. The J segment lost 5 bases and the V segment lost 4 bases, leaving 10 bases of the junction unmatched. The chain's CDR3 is CASSSQTGSRTEAFF. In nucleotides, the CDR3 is TGTGCCAGCAGTTCCCAGACAGGGAGCAGAACTGAAGCTTTCTTT.

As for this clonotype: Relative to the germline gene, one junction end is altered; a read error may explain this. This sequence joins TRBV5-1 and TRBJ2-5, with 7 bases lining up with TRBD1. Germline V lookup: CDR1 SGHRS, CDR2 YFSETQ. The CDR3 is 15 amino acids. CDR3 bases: TGCGCCAGCAGCTTGGGAACAGGGGTCGGAGAGACCCGGTACTTC. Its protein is CASSLGTGVGETRYF.

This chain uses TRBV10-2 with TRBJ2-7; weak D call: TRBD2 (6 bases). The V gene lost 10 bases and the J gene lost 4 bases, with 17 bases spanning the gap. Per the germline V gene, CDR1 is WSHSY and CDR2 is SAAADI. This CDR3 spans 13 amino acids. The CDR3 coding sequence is TGCGCCAACACGCGGGGCGTCTCATACGAGCAGTACTTC. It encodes CANTRGVSYEQYF.

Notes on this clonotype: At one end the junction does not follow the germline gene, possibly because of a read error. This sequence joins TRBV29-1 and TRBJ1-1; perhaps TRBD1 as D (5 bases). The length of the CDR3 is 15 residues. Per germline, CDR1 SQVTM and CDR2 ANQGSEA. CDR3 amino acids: CSVGRGWGMKTEAFF. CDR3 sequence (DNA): TGTAGCGTTGGTAGGGGCTGGGGGATGAAAACTGAAGCTTTCTTT.

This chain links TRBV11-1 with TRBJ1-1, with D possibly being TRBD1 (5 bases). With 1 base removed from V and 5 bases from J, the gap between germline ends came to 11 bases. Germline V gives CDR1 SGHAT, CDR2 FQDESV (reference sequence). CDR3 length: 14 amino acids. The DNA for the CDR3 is TGTGCCAGCAGCTTAGGTCGGGGGATAACTGAAGCTTTCTTT. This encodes CASSLGRGITEAFF.

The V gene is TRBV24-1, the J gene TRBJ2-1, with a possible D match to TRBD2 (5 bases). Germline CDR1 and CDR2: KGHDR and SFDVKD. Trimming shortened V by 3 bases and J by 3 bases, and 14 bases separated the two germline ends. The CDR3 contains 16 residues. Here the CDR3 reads CATSDPMGESYNEQFF. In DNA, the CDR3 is TGTGCCACCAGTGATCCAATGGGAGAGAGCTACAATGAGCAGTTCTTC.

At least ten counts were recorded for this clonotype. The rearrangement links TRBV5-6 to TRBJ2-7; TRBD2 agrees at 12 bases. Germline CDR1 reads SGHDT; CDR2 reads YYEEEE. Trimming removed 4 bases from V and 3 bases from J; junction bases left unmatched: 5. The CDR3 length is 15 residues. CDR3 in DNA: TGTGCCAGCAGCCGGACTAGCGGGAACCTCTACGAGCAGTACTTC. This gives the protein CASSRTSGNLYEQYF.

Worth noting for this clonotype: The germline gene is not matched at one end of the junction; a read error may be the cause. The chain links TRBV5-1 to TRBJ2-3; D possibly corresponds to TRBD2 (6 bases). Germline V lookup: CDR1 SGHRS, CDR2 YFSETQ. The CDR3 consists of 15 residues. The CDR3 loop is CTSSHIRTNTDTQYF. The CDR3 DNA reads TGCACCAGCAGCCACATACGGACTAACACAGATACGCAGTATTTT.

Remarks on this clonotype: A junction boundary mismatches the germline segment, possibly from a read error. CDR3 nucleotide sequence: TGTGCCAGCAGTTACTCGACGCAACTAGATAGCTACGCCTTC. Protein sequence: CASSYSTQLDSYAF. The rearrangement links TRBV6-5 to TRBJ1-2; D call uncertain. Germline CDR1 MNHEY, CDR2 SVGAGI. The CDR3 sequence is 14 residues long.

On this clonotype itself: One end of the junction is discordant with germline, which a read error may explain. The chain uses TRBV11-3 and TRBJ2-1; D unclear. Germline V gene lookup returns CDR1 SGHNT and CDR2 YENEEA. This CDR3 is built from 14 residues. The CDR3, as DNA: TGTGCCAGCAGGTTAGGCGTCTCGAACGATGAGCAATTCTTC. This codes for CASRLGVSNDEQFF.